One T cell receptor beta chain is described in this entry. This clonotype occurred many times. Its antigen remains undetermined. No base quality values were provided; no much bigger clone lies one nucleotide off. The sample's treatment or condition, from its label and the paper: live attenuated yellow fever vaccine strain. Two biological replicates of bulk PBMCs were collected at each blood-draw timepoint. PBMCs were isolated from peripheral blood using a standard Ficoll-Paque protocol. TriZol was used to extract RNA from bulk PBMCs, CD4 and CD8 fractions, and dextramer-positive and dextramer-negative fractions. The sample comes from a study of T cells after yellow fever vaccination (dated by TCRdb to between 2018 and 2021). As for the study more broadly: Libraries from fractions with low cell numbers were prepared with the SMART-Seq v4 Ultra Low Input RNA kit. To follow T-cell clones before and after primary and booster YFV17D yellow fever vaccination, bulk TCR alpha and beta repertoires were sequenced over time. Bulk PBMC replicates and cell subsets were isolated from blood drawn at multiple timepoints before and after both primary and secondary immunization. Two healthy male donors, one aged 18 to 30 and one aged 30 to 40 years, made up the cohort. Overall results and qualifications from the work: A small share of clonotypes occurred in both CD4 and CD8 compartments, likely arising from convergent recombination. Computational filtering was required because FACS-sorted repertoires could contain abundant contaminating clonotypes from the bulk population. The secondary T-cell response was found to be weaker but faster than the primary response, with a peak reached on day 5 rather than on day 15. After the booster, most of the clones that had expanded following primary vaccination were detected again (roughly 96% of CD4 and around 90% of CD8), which suggests that memory was broadly maintained. The study included only a couple of donors, which limits how far the findings can be generalized.

Instrument used: Illumina NovaSeq 6000. TCR cDNA was synthesized by 5'RACE template switching, which introduced a universal primer site and unique molecular identifiers. cDNA synthesis was primed from both the TCR alpha and TCR beta constant segments. Library amplification used two PCR steps, and the second PCR step added sample barcodes and sequencing adapters. Sequencing of libraries was done on Illumina HiSeq 2500 (2x100 bp) or NovaSeq (2x150 bp). Turning to the authors' computational methods: MIGEC was used to demultiplex reads and collapse the reads into UMI consensus sequences, and MiXCR was used for V(D)J alignment. Vaccine-responding clonotypes were defined with edgeR using replicate PBMC samples, requiring FDR below 0.01 and a log2 fold change above 5 up to day 15. Each bulk clonotype was labeled CD4 or CD8 based on which sequenced repertoire, CD4 or CD8, contained the clonotype at higher abundance. TCRdb reprocessing: public reads trimmed at Q25 with fastp, clones called with MiXCR, in-frame beta chains kept. Every CDR3 protein is listed once, alongside the most common genes and DNA of its rows. TCRdb, rather than the study authors, made the V and J calls. Present in this sample are some 350,000 distinct CDR3 sequences, approximately 4% of which were seen just once. Of the sample, under 30% is held by the ten largest clones.

Trimming at the junction amounts to 0 bases on V and 8 bases on J, and the germline ends lie 17 bases apart. CDR1 and CDR2, per the germline V gene, are WSHSY and SAAADI. The CDR3 has 16 amino acids, counting the end cysteine and phenylalanine. The entry retains the CDR3 DNA only, 48 bases that are in frame from base 1. The V gene is TRBV10-2 and the J gene is TRBJ2-1; the D gene is unclear. This clonotype originated in a man between 18 and 35 years old who received the YFV17D yellow fever vaccine. The sample in question was PBMCs, obtained 5 days after the yellow fever booster vaccination. The DNA sequence is as follows: TGCGCCAGCAGTGAGTCAAGGACCAGAAGCCCCGATGAGCAGTTCTTC. Its product reads: CASSESRTRSPDEQFF.